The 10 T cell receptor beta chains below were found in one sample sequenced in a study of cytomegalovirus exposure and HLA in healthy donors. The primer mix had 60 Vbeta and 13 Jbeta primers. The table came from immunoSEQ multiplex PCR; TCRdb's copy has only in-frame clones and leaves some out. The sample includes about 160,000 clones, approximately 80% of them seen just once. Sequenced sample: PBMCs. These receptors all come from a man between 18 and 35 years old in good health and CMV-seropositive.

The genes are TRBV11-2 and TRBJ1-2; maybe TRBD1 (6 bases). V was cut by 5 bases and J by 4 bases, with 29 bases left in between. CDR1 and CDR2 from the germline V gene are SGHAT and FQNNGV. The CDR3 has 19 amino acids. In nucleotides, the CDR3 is TGTGCCAGCAGCACACCAATGGGAGAGGGGGGGCGGGATATCTATGGCTACACCTTC. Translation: CASSTPMGEGGRDIYGYTF. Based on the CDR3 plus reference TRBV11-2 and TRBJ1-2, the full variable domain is EAGVAQSPRYKIIEKRQSVAFWCNPISGHATLYWYQQILGQGPKLLIQFQNNGVVDDSQLPKDRFSAERLKGVDSTLKIQPAKLEDSAVYLCASSTPMGEGGRDIYGYTFGSGTRLTVV.

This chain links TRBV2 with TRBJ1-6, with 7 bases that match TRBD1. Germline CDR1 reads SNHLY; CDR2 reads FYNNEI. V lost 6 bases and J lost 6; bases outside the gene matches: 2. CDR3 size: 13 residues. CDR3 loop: CASRGQLNSPLHF. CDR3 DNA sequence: TGTGCCAGCAGGGGACAGCTTAATTCACCCCTCCACTTT.

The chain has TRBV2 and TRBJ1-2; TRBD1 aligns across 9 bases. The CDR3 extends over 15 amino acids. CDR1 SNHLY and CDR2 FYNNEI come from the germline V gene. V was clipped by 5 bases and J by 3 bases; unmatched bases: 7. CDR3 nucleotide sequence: TGTGCCAGCAGTCGCACAGGGGGCAAAGACTATGGCTACACCTTC. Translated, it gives CASSRTGGKDYGYTF.

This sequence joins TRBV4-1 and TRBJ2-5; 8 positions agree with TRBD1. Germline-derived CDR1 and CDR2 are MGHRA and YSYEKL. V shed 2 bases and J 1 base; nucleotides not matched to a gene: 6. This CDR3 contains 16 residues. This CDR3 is CASSQYFTGGQETQYF. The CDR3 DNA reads TGCGCCAGCAGCCAATATTTTACAGGGGGCCAAGAGACCCAGTACTTC.

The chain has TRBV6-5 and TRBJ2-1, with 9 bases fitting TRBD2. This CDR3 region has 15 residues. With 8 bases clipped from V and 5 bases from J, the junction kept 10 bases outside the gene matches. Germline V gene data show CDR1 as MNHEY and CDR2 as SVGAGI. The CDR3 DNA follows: TGTGCCAGCTCTCCTAGCGGGATGTTCCACAATGAGCAGTTCTTC. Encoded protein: CASSPSGMFHNEQFF.

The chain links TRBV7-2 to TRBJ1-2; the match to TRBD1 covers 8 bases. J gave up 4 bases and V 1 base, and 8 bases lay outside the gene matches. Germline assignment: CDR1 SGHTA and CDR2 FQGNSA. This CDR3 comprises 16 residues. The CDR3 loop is CASSLGGGQGVYGYTF. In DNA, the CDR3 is TGTGCCAGCAGCTTAGGGGGAGGACAGGGTGTCTATGGCTACACCTTC.

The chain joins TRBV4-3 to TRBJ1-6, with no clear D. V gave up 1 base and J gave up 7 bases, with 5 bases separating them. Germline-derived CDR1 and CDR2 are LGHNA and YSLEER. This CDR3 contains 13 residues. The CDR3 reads CASSQVINSPLHF. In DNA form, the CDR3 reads TGCGCCAGCAGCCAAGTAATAAATTCACCCCTCCACTTT.

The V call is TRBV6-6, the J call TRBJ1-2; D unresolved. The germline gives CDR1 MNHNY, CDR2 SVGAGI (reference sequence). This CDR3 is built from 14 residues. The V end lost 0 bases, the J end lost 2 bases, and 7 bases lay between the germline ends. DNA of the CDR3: TGTGCCAGCAGTTACTCACCGGGGAACTATGGCTACACCTTC. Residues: CASSYSPGNYGYTF.

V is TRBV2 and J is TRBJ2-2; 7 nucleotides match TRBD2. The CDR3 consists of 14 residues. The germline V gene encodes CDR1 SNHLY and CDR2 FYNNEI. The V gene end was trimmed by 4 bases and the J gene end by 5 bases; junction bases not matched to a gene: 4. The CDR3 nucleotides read TGTGCCAGCAGTGGGGGGGGAGGAACCGGGGAGCTGTTTTTT. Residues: CASSGGGGTGELFF.

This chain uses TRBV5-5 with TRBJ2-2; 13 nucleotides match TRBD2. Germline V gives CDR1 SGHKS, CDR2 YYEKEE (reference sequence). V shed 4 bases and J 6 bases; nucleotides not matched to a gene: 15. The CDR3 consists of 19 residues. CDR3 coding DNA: TGTGCCAGCAGCACCCAGGTCGGGACTAGCGGGGAGTTGGCCGGGGAGCTGTTTTTT. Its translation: CASSTQVGTSGELAGELFF.